The 14 T cell receptor beta chains below were found in one sample sequenced in a study of blood T cell repertoires in COVID-19 (dated by TCRdb to the early 2020s). The method was the immunoSEQ multiplex PCR assay. Here the immuneACCESS table is served through TCRdb, limited to in-frame sequences with V and J called. Missing clones are a known gap in these copies; in checked studies unresolved V genes cover under half, and the rest lacks a known reason. For this sample the table gives fewer than 70,000 clones, of which 70% to 90% were detected only once. In total, the top ten clones hold approximately 8.4% of the sample. The specimen sequenced was peripheral blood. Receptors were obtained from a woman in her sixties or seventies with active COVID-19.

J is TRBJ2-4 and V is TRBV28; D ambiguous. The V end was cut by 6 bases, the J end by 3 bases, with 15 bases between. The CDR3 is made up of 15 amino acids. Germline CDR1 and CDR2: MDHEN and SYDVKM. The DNA for the CDR3 is TGTGCCAGCAGCCCGCCCCAGGTGGGCAAAAACATTCAGTACTTC. Its translation: CASSPPQVGKNIQYF. Drawing the rest from reference TRBV28 and TRBJ2-4, the complete variable domain is DVKVTQSSRYLVKRTGEKVFLECVQDMDHENMFWYRQDPGLGLRLIYFSYDVKMKEKGDIPEGYSVSREKKERFSLILESASTNQTSMYLCASSPPQVGKNIQYFGAGTRLSVL.

CDR3 coding DNA: TGTGCCAGTACCGATGGGGGGAATAATGAAAAACTGTTTTTT. As protein: CASTDGGNNEKLFF. V gene TRBV19 combines with J gene TRBJ1-4, with D maybe TRBD1 (5 bases). The CDR3 spans 14 residues. The germline V and J ends were trimmed by 7 bases and 4 bases, with 13 bases remaining between them. Germline values: CDR1 LNHDA, CDR2 SQIVND (reference sequence).

V and J are TRBV6-5 and TRBJ1-4, with TRBD1 matching over 8 bases. J was trimmed by 7 bases and V by 6 bases; bases with no gene match: 7. This CDR3 comprises 14 residues. From germline, CDR1 is MNHEY and CDR2 SVGAGI. The CDR3 DNA is TGTGCCAGCAGGATTAACAGGGGGGGTGAAAAACTGTTTTTT. Amino acid sequence: CASRINRGGEKLFF.

This chain connects TRBV28 to TRBJ1-5; TRBD1 agrees at 8 bases. The trim removed 6 bases at V and 9 bases at J, leaving 13 bases unmatched. The CDR3 is 15 residues long. CDR1 is MDHEN and CDR2 is SYDVKM in the germline V gene. CDR3 nucleotide sequence: TGTGCCAGCAGCTACAAACTCGGACAGGGAGGGCCCCAGCATTTT. It is translated as CASSYKLGQGGPQHF.

The chain combines TRBV4-1 with TRBJ1-2, with TRBD1 as a possible D gene (6 bases). The germline CDR1 and CDR2 sequences are MGHRA and YSYEKL. This CDR3 is built from 16 residues. V dropped 1 base and J dropped 4 bases, with 16 bases sitting between them. CDR3: CASSQVERAGAYGYTF. The CDR3 nucleotides read TGCGCCAGCAGCCAAGTGGAGCGGGCGGGGGCCTATGGCTACACCTTC.

The chain uses TRBV5-8 and TRBJ2-1, with TRBD2 as a possible D gene (6 bases). The CDR3 runs 14 residues. Germline CDR1 SGHTS, CDR2 YDEGEE. Trimming cost V 3 bases and J 8 bases, with 15 bases left between them. The CDR3: CASSSLLAWDEQFF. CDR3 sequence (DNA): TGTGCCAGCAGCTCGCTTCTAGCGTGGGATGAGCAGTTCTTC. Using reference TRBV5-8 and TRBJ2-1 for the parts outside the CDR3, the full variable domain is EAGVTQSPTHLIKTRGQQATLRCSPISGHTSVYWYQQALGLGLQFLLWYDEGEERNRGNFPPRFSGRQFPNYSSELNVNALELEDSALYLCASSSLLAWDEQFFGPGTRLTVL.

The chain is built from TRBV6-2 or TRBV6-3 and TRBJ1-5, with D possibly matching TRBD1 (5 bases). The CDR3 runs to 15 residues. CDR1 MNHEY and CDR2 SVGEGT come from the germline V gene. Trimming stripped 5 bases from V and 2 bases from J, with 13 bases between. The CDR3 nucleotides read TGTGCCAGCAGTCCAGGAGGGACGGGCAATCAGCCCCAGCATTTT. It translates to CASSPGGTGNQPQHF.

The chain couples TRBV2 to TRBJ2-6, with D unresolved. The CDR3 is 16 residues long. Trimming stripped 3 bases from V and 0 bases from J, with 9 bases between. Germline V lookup: CDR1 SNHLY, CDR2 FYNNEI. The CDR3 here is CASSDEHPSGANVLTF. CDR3 nucleotide sequence: TGTGCCAGCAGTGACGAACATCCCTCTGGGGCCAACGTCCTGACTTTC.

Comment on this clone: The sample has other DNA sequences that encode this CDR3 too. V usage is TRBV7-3 and J usage is TRBJ1-6; a possible D gene is TRBD1 (6 bases). Per the germline V gene, CDR1 is SGHTA and CDR2 is FQGTGA. Trimming pared 5 bases from V and 10 bases from J, leaving 15 bases between. CDR3 length: 14 amino acids. CDR3 amino acids: CASSPGGGGSPLHF. The CDR3 nucleotides read TGTGCCAGCAGCCCTGGGGGGGGCGGATCACCCCTCCACTTT.

This chain joins TRBV7-3 and TRBJ2-3; D is perhaps TRBD2 (6 bases). The CDR3 runs to 14 residues. Trimming took 8 bases from V and 1 from J, leaving 13 bases between them. CDR1 and CDR2 from the germline V gene are SGHTA and FQGTGA. The DNA for the CDR3 is TGTGCCAGCCGGGACTCACTTCGCACAGATACGCAGTATTTT. Translation: CASRDSLRTDTQYF.

The rearrangement links TRBV5-1 to TRBJ1-5, with unresolved D. The V and J ends lost 2 bases and 5 bases respectively, with 8 bases between them. From germline, CDR1 is SGHRS and CDR2 YFSETQ. The CDR3 has 13 amino acids. The CDR3 coding sequence is TGCGCCAGCAGCTTTGACAACGATCAGCCCCAGCATTTT. Protein product: CASSFDNDQPQHF.

This clone was found once. The rearrangement uses TRBV19 and TRBJ1-4, with D unresolved. The germline V gene has CDR1 LNHDA and CDR2 SQIVND (reference sequence). This CDR3 spans 14 amino acids. The V end was cut by 5 bases, the J end by 1 base, with 8 bases between. The DNA of the CDR3 is TGTGCCAGTAGTCCTTCGGGAACTAATGAAAAACTGTTTTTT. Residues: CASSPSGTNEKLFF.

This clone was picked up one time. The chain links TRBV9 to TRBJ2-5; 12 positions agree with TRBD2. The CDR3 is 16 amino acids. Germline V gene sequence: CDR1 SGDLS, CDR2 YYNGEE. V was pared by 4 bases and J by 1 base, with 5 bases of the junction left unmatched. This CDR3 is CASSPGTSGFQETQYF. CDR3 in DNA: TGTGCCAGCAGCCCCGGGACTAGCGGGTTCCAAGAGACCCAGTACTTC.

The CDR3 protein is CASSEAGRGPSYEQYF. In DNA form, the CDR3 reads TGTGCCAGCAGTGAAGCCGGCAGGGGGCCCTCCTACGAGCAGTACTTC. The chain couples TRBV2 to TRBJ2-7; 8 bases agree with TRBD1. The ends lost 0 bases at V and 0 bases at J; junction bases unmatched: 4. The CDR3 contains 16 residues. Germline assignment: CDR1 SNHLY and CDR2 FYNNEI.